The clone carrying this T cell receptor (beta chain) was detected a few times. Germline V gene sequence: CDR1 MGHRA, CDR2 YSYEKL. The CDR3 contains 15 residues. Between the trimmed V and J ends, which lost 3 bases and 1 base, there was a span of 10 bases. The data stem from a study of OX40 agonist ivuxolimab in advanced cancers. TCRdb's table, derived via immunoSEQ multiplex PCR, lists solely in-frame clones and lacks some. Of about 86,000 clones listed, around 88% are singletons. This material consisted of CD4+ or CD8+ T cells sorted from blood, taken in a trial of the OX40 agonist ivuxolimab. The TCR was taken from an adult with an advanced solid tumor such as melanoma, head and neck, liver or kidney cancer. This chain uses TRBV4-1 with TRBJ2-1, with D possibly TRBD2 on 7 matching bases. CDR3 nucleotides: TGCGCCAGCAGCCAGAGGGGGGGGTCCTACAATGAGCAGTTCTTC. It translates to CASSQRGGSYNEQFF.